These 7 T cell receptor beta chains share one sample of origin, sequenced in a study of cytomegalovirus exposure and HLA in healthy donors. The PCR ran on 60 Vbeta and 13 Jbeta primers. Measured with immunoSEQ multiplex PCR; TCRdb has only the in-frame clones, and not every one. This sample has about 210,000 clones; 82% occur once, and the top ten carry approximately 5.7%. Material for sequencing was PBMCs. These receptors were obtained from a man aged 35 to 55 in good health and CMV-seropositive.

This chain links TRBV5-6 with TRBJ2-6; D may be TRBD2 (5 bases). In germline, CDR1 is SGHDT, CDR2 YYEEEE. The V end lost 4 bases, the J end lost 3 bases, and 11 bases lay between the germline ends. This CDR3 comprises 15 residues. CDR3 in amino acids: CASSLRGNGANVLTF. CDR3 sequence (DNA): TGTGCCAGCAGCCTGAGAGGGAATGGGGCCAACGTCCTGACTTTC.

The gene calls are TRBV6-1 and TRBJ2-1; D might be TRBD2 (6 bases). Germline V gene sequence: CDR1 MNHNS, CDR2 SASEGT. The CDR3 is made up of 15 amino acids. Trimming shortened V by 4 bases and J by 4 bases, and 14 bases separated the two germline ends. The CDR3 is CASSGPGVKYNEQFF. The CDR3 DNA reads as TGTGCCAGCAGTGGTCCGGGAGTAAAATACAATGAGCAGTTCTTC.

The chain carries TRBV9 and TRBJ1-1; 8 nucleotides match TRBD1. The V gene end was trimmed by 2 bases and the J gene end by 3 bases; junction bases not matched to a gene: 6. The CDR3 length is 15 residues. The germline V gene has CDR1 SGDLS and CDR2 YYNGEE. This CDR3 reads CASSVTDREDTEAFF. CDR3 in DNA: TGTGCCAGCAGCGTTACGGACAGGGAGGACACTGAAGCTTTCTTT.

The sample holds one count of this clone. The chain is built from TRBV6-5 and TRBJ1-5; unclear D gene. Germline V CDR1 and CDR2: MNHEY, SVGAGI. The CDR3 has 15 amino acids. V shed 4 bases and J shed 0 bases, with 10 bases lying between them. In nucleotides, the CDR3 is TGTGCCAGCAGTTCCCGACTGTATAGCAATCAGCCCCAGCATTTT. It is translated as CASSSRLYSNQPQHF.

The V and J genes are TRBV2 and TRBJ2-7, with TRBD2 matching 8 bases. The CDR3 is 17 amino acids. Germline values: CDR1 SNHLY, CDR2 FYNNEI. With 0 bases clipped from V and 4 bases from J, the junction kept 11 bases outside the gene matches. The CDR3 region is CASSEAGGTRWDYEQYV. In nucleotides, the CDR3 is TGTGCCAGCAGTGAAGCGGGAGGGACTAGATGGGATTACGAGCAGTACGTC.

This chain connects TRBV6-1 to TRBJ2-1, with 16 bases fitting TRBD2. CDR3 length: 14 residues. CDR1 is MNHNS, CDR2 SASEGT, per germline. The ends lost 5 bases at V and 15 bases at J; junction bases unmatched: 7. CDR3: CASSPGLAGGVGFF. Written as DNA, the CDR3 is TGTGCCAGCAGTCCGGGACTAGCGGGAGGGGTGGGGTTCTTC.

In DNA form, the CDR3 reads TGTGCCAGTAGTACTCGGTCGGGCTACACCTTC. Its translation is CASSTRSGYTF. The chain links TRBV19 to TRBJ1-2; D uncertain. This CDR3 comprises 11 residues. Between the trimmed V and J ends, which lost 4 bases and 8 bases, there was a span of 8 bases. Germline CDR1 LNHDA, CDR2 SQIVND (reference sequence). Combining the CDR3 with reference TRBV19 and TRBJ1-2 gives the whole variable domain DGGITQSPKYLFRKEGQNVTLSCEQNLNHDAMYWYRQDPGQGLRLIYYSQIVNDFQKGDIAEGYSVSREKKESFPLTVTSAQKNPTAFYLCASSTRSGYTFGSGTRLTVV.